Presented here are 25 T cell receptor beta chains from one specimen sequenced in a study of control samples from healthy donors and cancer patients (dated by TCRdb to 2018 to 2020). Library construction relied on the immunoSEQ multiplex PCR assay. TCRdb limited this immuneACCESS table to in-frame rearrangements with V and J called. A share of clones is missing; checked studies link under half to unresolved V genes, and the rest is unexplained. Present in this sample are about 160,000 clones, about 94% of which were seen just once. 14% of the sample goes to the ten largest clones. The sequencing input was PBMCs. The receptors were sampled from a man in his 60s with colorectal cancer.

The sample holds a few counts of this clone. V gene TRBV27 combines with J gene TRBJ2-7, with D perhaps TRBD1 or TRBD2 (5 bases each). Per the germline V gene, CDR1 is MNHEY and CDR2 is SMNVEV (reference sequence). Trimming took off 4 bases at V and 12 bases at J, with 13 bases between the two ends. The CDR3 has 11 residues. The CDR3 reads CASSSPGRLYF. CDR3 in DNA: TGTGCCAGCAGTTCACCGGGACGGTTGTACTTC.

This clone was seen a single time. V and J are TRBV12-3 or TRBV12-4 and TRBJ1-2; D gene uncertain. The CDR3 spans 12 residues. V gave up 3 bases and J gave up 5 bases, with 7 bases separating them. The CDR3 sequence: CASSLTAYGYTF. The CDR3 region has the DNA TGTGCCAGCAGTTTGACGGCTTATGGCTACACCTTC.

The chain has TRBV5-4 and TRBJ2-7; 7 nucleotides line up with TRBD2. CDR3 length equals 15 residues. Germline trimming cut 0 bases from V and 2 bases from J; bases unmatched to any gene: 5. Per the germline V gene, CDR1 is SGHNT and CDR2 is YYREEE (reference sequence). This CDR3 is CASSLASGGAYEQYF. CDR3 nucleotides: TGTGCCAGCAGCTTGGCCTCTGGGGGGGCCTACGAGCAGTACTTC.

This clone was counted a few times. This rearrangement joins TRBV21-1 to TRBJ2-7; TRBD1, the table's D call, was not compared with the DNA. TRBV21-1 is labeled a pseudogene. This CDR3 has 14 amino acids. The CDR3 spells CASSFRKSSYEQYF. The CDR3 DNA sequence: TGTGCCAGCAGTTTCAGGAAAAGCTCCTACGAGCAGTACTTC.

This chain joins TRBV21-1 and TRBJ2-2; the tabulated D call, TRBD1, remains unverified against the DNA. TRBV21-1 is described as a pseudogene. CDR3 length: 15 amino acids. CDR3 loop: CASSKDPGGTGELFF. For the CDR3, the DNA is TGTGCCAGCAGCAAAGATCCAGGGGGCACCGGGGAGCTGTTTTTT.

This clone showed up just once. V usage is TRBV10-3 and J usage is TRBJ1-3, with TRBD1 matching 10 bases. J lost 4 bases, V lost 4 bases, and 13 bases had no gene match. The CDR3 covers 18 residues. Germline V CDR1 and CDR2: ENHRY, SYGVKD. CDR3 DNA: TGTGCCATCAGTGCAGTCCCGGGACAGGGGCTTGGGGGAAACACCATATATTTT. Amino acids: CAISAVPGQGLGGNTIYF.

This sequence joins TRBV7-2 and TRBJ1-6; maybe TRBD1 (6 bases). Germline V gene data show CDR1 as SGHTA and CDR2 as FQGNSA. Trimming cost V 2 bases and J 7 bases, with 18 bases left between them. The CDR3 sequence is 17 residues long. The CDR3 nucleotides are TGTGCCAGCAGCTTAATGGGAGGGTACAGGGCAAATTCACCCCTCCACTTT. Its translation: CASSLMGGYRANSPLHF.

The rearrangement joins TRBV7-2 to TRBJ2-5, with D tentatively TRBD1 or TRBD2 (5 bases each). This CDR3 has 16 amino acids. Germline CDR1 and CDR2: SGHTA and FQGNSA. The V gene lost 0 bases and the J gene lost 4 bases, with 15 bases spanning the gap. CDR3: CASSLARLGGVETQYF. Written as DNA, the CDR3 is TGTGCCAGCAGCTTAGCCCGGCTTGGGGGAGTAGAGACCCAGTACTTC.

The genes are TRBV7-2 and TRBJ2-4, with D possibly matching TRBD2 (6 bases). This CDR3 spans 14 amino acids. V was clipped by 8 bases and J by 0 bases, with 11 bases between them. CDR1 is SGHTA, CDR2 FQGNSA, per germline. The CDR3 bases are TGTGCCAGCGGACGGGAGTTAGCCAAAAACATTCAGTACTTC. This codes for CASGRELAKNIQYF.

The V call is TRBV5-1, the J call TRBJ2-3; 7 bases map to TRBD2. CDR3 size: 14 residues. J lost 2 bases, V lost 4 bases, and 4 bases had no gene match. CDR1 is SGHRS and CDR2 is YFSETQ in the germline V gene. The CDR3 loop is CASSPRDYTDTQYF. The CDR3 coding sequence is TGCGCCAGCAGCCCCCGGGACTACACAGATACGCAGTATTTT.

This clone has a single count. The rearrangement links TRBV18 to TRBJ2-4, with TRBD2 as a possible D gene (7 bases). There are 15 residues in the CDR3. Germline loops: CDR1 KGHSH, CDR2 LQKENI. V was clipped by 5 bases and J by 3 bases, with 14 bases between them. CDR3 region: CASSSGGSGKNIQYF. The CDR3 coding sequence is TGTGCCAGCTCATCGGGGGGCTCGGGCAAAAACATTCAGTACTTC.

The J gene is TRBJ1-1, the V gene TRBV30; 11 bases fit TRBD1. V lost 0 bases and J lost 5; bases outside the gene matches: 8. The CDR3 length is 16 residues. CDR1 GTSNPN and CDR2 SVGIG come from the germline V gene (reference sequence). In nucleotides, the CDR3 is TGTGCCTGGAGTGTACGGGACAGGGGGTTGAGGACTGAAGCTTTCTTT. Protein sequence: CAWSVRDRGLRTEAFF.

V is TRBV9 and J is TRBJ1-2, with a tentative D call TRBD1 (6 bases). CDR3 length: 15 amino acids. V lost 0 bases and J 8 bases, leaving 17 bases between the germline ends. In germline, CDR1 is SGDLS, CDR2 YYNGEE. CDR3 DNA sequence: TGTGCCAGCAGCGTAGCGGGATACAGGGCGGGCGGCTACACCTTC. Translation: CASSVAGYRAGGYTF.

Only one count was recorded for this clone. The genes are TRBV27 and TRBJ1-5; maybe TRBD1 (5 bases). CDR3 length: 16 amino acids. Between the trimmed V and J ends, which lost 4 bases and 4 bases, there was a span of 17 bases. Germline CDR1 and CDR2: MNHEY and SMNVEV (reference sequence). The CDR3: CASSSQGRMTNQPQHF. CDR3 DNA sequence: TGTGCCAGCAGTTCGCAGGGACGAATGACAAATCAGCCCCAGCATTTT.

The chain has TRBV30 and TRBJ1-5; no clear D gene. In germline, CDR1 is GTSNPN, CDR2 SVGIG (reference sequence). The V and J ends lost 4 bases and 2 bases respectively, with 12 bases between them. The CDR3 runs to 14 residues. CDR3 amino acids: CAWTRPGGNQPQHF. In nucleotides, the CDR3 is TGTGCCTGGACTAGGCCGGGAGGCAATCAGCCCCAGCATTTT.

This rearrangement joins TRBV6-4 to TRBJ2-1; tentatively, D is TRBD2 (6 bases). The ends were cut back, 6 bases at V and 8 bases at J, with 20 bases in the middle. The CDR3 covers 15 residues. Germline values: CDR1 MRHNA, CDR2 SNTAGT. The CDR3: CASRPQGGGPYEQFF. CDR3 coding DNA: TGTGCCAGCAGACCTCAGGGAGGTGGGCCTTATGAGCAGTTCTTC.

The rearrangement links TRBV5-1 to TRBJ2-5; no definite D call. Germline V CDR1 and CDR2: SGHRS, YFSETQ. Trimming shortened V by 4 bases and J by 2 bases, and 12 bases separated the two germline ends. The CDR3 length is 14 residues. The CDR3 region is CASSAHNLQETQYF. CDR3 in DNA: TGCGCCAGCAGCGCCCATAATTTACAAGAGACCCAGTACTTC.

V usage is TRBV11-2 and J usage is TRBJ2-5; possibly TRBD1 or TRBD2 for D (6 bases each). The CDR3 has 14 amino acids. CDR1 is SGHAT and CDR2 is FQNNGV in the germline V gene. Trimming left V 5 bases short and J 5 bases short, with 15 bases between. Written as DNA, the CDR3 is TGTGCCAGCAGCCGAGGGGGGTTGAAGGAGACCCAGTACTTC. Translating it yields CASSRGGLKETQYF.

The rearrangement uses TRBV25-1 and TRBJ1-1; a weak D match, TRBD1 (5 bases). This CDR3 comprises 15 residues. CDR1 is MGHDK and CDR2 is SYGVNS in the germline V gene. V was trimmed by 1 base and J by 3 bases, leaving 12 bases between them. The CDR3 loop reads CASSESLGDHTEAFF. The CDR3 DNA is TGTGCCAGCAGTGAATCCCTGGGGGATCACACTGAAGCTTTCTTT. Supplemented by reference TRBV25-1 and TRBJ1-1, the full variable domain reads EADIYQTPRYLVIGTGKKITLECSQTMGHDKMYWYQQDPGMELHLIHYSYGVNSTEKGDLSSESTVSRIRTEHFPLTLESARPSHTSQYLCASSESLGDHTEAFFGQGTRLTVV.

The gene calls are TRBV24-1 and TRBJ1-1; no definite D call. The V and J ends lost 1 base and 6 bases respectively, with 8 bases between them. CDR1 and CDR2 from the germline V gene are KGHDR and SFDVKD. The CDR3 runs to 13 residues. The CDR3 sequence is CATSDFEAAEAFF. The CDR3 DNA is TGTGCCACCAGTGATTTTGAGGCGGCTGAAGCTTTCTTT.

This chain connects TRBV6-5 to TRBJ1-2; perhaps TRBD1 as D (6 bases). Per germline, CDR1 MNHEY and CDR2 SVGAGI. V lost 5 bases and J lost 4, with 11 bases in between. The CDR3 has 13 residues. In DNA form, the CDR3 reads TGTGCCAGCAGTCCCCGGACAGTCTATGGCTACACCTTC. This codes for CASSPRTVYGYTF.

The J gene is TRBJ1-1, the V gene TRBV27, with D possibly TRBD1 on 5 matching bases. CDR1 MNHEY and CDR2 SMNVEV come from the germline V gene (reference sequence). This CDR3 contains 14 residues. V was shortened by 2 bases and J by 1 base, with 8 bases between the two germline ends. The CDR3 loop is CASSLGGPNTEAFF. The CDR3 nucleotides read TGTGCCAGCAGTTTAGGGGGACCGAACACTGAAGCTTTCTTT.

The CDR3 DNA follows: TGTGCCAGCAGCCGGGGACAGACAGCTTCTGAAGCTTTCTTT. Its translation is CASSRGQTASEAFF. V usage is TRBV5-4 and J usage is TRBJ1-1; 7 nucleotides line up with TRBD1. Per germline, CDR1 SGHNT and CDR2 YYREEE (reference sequence). The CDR3 spans 14 residues. J was trimmed by 6 bases and V by 4 bases; bases with no gene match: 9.

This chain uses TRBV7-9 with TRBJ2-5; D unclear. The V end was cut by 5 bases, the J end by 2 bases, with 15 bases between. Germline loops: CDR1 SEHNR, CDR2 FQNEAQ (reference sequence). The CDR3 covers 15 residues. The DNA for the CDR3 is TGTGCCAGCAGCCTCTCTTCTGGGCCTCAAGAGACCCAGTACTTC. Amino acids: CASSLSSGPQETQYF.

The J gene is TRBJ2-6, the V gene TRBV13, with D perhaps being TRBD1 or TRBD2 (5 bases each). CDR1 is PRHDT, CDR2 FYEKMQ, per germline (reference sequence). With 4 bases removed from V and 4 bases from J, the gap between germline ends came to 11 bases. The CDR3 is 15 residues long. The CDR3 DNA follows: TGTGCCAGCAGCTCCCCAGGGAGAGGGGCCAACGTCCTGACTTTC. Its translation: CASSSPGRGANVLTF.